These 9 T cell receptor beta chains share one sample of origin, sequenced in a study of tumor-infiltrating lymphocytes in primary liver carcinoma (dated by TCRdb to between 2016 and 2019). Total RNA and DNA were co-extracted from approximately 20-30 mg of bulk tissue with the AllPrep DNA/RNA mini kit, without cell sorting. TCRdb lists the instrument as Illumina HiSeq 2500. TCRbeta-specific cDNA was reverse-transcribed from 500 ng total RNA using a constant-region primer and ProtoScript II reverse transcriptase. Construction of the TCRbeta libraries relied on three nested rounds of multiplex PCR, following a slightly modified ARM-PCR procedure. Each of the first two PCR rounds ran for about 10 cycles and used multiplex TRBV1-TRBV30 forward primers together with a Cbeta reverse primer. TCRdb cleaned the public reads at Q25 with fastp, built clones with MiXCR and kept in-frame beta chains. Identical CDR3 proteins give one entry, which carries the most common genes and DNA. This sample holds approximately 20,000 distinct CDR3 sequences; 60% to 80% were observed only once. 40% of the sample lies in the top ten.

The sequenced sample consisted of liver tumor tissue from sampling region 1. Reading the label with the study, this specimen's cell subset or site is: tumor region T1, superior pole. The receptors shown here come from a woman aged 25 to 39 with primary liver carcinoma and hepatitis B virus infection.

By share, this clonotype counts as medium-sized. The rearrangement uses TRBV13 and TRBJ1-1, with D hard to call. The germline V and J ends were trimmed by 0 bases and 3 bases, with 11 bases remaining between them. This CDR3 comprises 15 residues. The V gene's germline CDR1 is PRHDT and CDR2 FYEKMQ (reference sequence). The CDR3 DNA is TGTGCCAGCAGCTTAGGTCTGGGCCGGGACACTGAAGCTTTCTTT. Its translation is CASSLGLGRDTEAFF. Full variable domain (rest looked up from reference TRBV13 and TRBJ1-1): AAGVIQSPRHLIKEKRETATLKCYPIPRHDTVYWYQQGPGQDPQFLISFYEKMQSDKGSIPDRFSAQQFSDYHSELNMSSLELGDSALYFCASSLGLGRDTEAFFGQGTRLTVV.

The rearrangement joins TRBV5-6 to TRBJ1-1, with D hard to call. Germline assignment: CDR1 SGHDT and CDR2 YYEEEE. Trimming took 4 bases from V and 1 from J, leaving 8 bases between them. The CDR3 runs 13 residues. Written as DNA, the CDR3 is TGTGCCAGCAGCCCCCCCGGGAACACTGAAGCTTTCTTT. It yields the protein CASSPPGNTEAFF.

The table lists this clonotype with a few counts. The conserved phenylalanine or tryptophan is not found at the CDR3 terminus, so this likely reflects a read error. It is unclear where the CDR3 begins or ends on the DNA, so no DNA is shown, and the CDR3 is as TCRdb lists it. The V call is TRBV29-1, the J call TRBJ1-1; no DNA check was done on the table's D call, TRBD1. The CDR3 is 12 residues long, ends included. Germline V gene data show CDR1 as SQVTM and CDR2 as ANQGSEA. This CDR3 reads CNVETGSTETFS.

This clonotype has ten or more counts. The DNA of the CDR3 is TGTGCCAGCCGGAACCCTGGGCTAGCGGGAGCCAATGAGCAGTTCTTC. Translating it yields CASRNPGLAGANEQFF. This rearrangement joins TRBV6-2 or TRBV6-3 to TRBJ2-1, with 10 bases identical to TRBD2. J lost 6 bases, V lost 8 bases, and 13 bases had no gene match. CDR3 size: 16 residues. Germline lookup yields CDR1 MNHEY and CDR2 SVGEGT.

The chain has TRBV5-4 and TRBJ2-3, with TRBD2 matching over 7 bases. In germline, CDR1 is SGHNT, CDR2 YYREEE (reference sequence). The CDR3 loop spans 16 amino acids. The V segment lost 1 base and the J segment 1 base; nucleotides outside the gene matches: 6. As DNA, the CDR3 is TGTGCCAGCAGCTTGAGGGAGGGCTGGGGCACAGATACGCAGTATTTT. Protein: CASSLREGWGTDTQYF. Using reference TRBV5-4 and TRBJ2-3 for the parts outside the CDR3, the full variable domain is ETGVTQSPTHLIKTRGQQVTLRCSSQSGHNTVSWYQQALGQGPQFIFQYYREEENGRGNFPPRFSGLQFPNYSSELNVNALELDDSALYLCASSLREGWGTDTQYFGPGTRLTVL.

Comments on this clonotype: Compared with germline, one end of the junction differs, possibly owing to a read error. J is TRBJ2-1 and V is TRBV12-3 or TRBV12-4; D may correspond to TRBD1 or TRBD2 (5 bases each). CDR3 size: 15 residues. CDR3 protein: CAGSLRTRENDEQFF. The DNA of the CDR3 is TGTGCCGGCAGTTTACGGACAAGGGAGAACGATGAGCAGTTCTTC.

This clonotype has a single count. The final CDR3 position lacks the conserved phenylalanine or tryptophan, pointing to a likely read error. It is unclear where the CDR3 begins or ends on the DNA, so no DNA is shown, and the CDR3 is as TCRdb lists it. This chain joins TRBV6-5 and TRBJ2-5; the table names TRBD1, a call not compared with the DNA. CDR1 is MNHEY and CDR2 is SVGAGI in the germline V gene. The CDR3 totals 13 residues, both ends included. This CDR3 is CASNTERGLTQYL.

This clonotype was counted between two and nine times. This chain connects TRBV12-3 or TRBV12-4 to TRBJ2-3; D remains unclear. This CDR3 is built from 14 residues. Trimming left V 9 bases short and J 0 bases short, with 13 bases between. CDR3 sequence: CASFPPPSTDTQYF. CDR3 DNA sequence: TGTGCCAGTTTTCCCCCTCCTAGCACAGATACGCAGTATTTT.

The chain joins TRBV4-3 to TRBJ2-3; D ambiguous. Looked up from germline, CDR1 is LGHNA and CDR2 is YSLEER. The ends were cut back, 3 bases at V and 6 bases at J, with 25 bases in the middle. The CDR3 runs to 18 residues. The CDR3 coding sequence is TGCGCCAGCAGCCAGTCGGTCTGGCTGTGTGGCCCCGATGATACGCAGTATTTT. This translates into CASSQSVWLCGPDDTQYF.